This TCR beta chain was recorded in a study of T cell repertoires in cytomegalovirus infection. Study-wide background: The authors relied on CMV epitopes, both recently identified HLA-C-restricted and well-studied HLA-B-restricted. Public TCR beta signatures were indicative of both CMV infection and a matching HLA type. Points from the study as a whole: Cumulative frequency (of public TCR beta family members) identified carriers of CMV plus the relevant HLA.

This clonotype appeared a few times. Its specificity is unknown. TCRdb re-analysed the reads in MiXCR, keeping a single row per CDR3 protein. The repertoire holds about 310,000 distinct CDR3 sequences, with just under 25% as singletons. V gave up 5 bases and J gave up 1 base, with 16 bases separating them. This CDR3 comprises 16 residues. CDR1 is LNHDA and CDR2 is SQIVND in the germline V gene (reference sequence). The receptor comes from a human donor in good health (CMV status not recorded). Some clones in this sample may be carry-over from other donors' samples. The material was cultured PBMCs, obtained from culture after CMV antigen stimulation. The V gene is TRBV19, the J gene TRBJ2-3, with D possibly TRBD2 on 6 matching bases. CDR3 sequence reads: CASSRAGGMGTDTQYF. The CDR3 nucleotides are TGTGCCAGTAGTCGCGCGGGCGGGATGGGCACAGATACGCAGTATTTT.